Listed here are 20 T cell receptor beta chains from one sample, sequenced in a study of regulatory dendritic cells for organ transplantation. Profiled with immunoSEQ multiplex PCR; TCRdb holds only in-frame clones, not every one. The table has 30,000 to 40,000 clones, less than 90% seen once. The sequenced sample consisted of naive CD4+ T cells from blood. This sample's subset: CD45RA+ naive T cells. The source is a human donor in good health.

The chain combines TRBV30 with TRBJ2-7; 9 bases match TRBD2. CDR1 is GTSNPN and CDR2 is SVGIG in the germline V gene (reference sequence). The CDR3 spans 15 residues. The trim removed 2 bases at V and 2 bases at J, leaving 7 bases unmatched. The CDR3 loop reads CAWSPQRGAAYEQYF. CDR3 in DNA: TGTGCCTGGAGTCCACAGCGGGGGGCAGCCTACGAGCAGTACTTC.

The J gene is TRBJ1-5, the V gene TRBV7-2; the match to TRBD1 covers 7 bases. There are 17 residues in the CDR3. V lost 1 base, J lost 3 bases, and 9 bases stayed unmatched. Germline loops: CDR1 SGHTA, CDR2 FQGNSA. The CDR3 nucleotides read TGTGCCAGCAGCTTAGGACAGGGTAAAATGGTCAATCAGCCCCAGCATTTT. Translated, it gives CASSLGQGKMVNQPQHF. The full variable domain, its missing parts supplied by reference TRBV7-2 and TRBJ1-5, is GAGVSQSPSNKVTEKGKDVELRCDPISGHTALYWYRQSLGQGLEFLIYFQGNSAPDKSGLPSDRFSAERTGGSVSTLTIQRTQQEDSAVYLCASSLGQGKMVNQPQHFGDGTRLSIL.

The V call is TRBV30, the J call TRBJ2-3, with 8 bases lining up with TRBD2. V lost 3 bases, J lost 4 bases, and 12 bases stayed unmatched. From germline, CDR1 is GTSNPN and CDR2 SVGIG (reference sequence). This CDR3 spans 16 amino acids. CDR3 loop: CAWREPTSGGADTQYF. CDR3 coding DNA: TGTGCCTGGAGGGAACCCACTAGCGGAGGGGCAGATACGCAGTATTTT.

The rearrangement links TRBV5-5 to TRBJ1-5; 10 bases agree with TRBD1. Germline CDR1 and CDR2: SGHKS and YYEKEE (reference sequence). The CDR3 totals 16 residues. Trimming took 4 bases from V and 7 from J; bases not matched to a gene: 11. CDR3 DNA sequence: TGTGCCAGCAGCCCCACGGGAGCGGACAGGGGGCAGCCCCAGCATTTT. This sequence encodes CASSPTGADRGQPQHF.

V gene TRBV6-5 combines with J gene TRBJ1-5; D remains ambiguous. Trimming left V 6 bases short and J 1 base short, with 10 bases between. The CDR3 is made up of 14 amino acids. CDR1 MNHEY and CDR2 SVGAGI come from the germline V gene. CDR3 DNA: TGTGCCAGCAGCCCTATGGACAGCAATCAGCCCCAGCATTTT. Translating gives CASSPMDSNQPQHF.

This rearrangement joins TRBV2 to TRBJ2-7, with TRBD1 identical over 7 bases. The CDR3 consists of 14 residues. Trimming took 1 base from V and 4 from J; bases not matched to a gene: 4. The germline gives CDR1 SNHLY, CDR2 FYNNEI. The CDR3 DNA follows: TGTGCCAGCAGTGAAGAGGGACAGCCGTACGAGCAGTACTTC. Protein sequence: CASSEEGQPYEQYF.

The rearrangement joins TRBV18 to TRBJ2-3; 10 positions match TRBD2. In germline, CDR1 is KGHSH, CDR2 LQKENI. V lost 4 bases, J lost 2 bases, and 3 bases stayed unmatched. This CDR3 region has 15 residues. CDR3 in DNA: TGTGCCAGCTCACTAGCGGGAGGTCCCACAGATACGCAGTATTTT. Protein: CASSLAGGPTDTQYF.

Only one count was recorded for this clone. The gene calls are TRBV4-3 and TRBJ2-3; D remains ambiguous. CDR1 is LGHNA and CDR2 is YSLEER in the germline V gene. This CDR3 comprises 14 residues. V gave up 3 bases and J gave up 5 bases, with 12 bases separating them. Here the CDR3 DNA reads TGCGCCAGCAGCCATTATATGGAAGAAGATACGCAGTATTTT. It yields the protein CASSHYMEEDTQYF.

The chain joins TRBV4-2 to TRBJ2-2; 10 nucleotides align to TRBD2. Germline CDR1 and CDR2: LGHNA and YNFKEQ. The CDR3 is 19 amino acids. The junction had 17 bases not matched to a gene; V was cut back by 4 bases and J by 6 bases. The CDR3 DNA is TGTGCCAGCAGCCGAATTATCCCCAGCAGCGGGAGGGTATCCGGGGAGCTGTTTTTT. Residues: CASSRIIPSSGRVSGELFF.

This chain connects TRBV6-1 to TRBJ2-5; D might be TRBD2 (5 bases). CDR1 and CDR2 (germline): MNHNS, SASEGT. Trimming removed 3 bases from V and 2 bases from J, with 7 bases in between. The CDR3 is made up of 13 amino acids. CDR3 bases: TGTGCCAGCAGTGATCAGCGGCAAGAGACCCAGTACTTC. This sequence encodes CASSDQRQETQYF.

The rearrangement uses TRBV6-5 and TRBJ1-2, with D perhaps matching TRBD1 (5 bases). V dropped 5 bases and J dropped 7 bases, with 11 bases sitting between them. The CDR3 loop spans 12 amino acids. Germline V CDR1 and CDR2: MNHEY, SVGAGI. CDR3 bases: TGTGCCAGCAGTCCGGGGGGGTTTGGCTACACCTTC. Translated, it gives CASSPGGFGYTF.

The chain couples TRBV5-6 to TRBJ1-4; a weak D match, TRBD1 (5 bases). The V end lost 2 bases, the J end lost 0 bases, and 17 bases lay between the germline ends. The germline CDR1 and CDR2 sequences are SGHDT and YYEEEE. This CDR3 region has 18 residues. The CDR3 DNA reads TGTGCCAGCAGCTTAGACACAGACAGATACCCAACTAATGAAAAACTGTTTTTT. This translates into CASSLDTDRYPTNEKLFF.

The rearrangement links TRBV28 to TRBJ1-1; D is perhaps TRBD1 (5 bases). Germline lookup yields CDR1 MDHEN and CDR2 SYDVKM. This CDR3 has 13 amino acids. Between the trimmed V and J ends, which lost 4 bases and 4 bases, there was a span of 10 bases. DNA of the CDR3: TGTGCCAGCAGTTCACCGGGGGGCACTGAAGCTTTCTTT. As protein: CASSSPGGTEAFF.

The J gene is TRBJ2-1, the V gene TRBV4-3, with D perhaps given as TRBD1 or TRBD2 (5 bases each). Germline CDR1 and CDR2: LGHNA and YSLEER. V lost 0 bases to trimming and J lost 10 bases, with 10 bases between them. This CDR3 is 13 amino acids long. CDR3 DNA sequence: TGCGCCAGCAGCCAAGATCCGGGGCGGGAGCAGTTCTTC. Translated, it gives CASSQDPGREQFF.

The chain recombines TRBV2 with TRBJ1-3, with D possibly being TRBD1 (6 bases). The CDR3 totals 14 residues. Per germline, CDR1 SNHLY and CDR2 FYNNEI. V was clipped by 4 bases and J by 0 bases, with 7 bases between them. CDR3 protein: CASSVRGSGNTIYF. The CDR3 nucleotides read TGTGCCAGCAGTGTCAGGGGCTCTGGAAACACCATATATTTT.

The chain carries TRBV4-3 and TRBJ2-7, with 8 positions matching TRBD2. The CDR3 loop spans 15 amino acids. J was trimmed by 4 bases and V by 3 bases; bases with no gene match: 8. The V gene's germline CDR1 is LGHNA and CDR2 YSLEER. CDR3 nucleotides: TGCGCCAGCAGCCAGAGAGCGGGAGCTGCGTACGAGCAGTACTTC. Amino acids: CASSQRAGAAYEQYF.

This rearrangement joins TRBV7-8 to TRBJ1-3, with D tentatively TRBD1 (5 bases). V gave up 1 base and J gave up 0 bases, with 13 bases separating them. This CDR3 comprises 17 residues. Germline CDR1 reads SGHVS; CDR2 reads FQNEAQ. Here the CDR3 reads CASSLEYGGDSGNTIYF. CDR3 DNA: TGTGCCAGCAGCTTAGAATATGGGGGTGACTCTGGAAACACCATATATTTT.

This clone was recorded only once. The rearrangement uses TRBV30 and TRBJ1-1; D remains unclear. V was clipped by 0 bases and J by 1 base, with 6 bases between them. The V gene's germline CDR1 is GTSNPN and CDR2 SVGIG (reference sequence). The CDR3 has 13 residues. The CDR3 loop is CAWSVRGNTEAFF. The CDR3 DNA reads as TGTGCCTGGAGTGTACGGGGGAACACTGAAGCTTTCTTT.

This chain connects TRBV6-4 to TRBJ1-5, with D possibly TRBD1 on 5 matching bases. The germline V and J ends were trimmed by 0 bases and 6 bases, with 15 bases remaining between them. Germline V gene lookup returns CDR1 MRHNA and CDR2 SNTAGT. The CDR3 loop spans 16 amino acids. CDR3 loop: CASSDSRNRSRQPQHF. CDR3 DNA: TGTGCCAGCAGTGACTCGAGAAACAGGTCTCGTCAGCCCCAGCATTTT.

The CDR3 here is CASSWGLSLETQYF. The CDR3, as DNA: TGTGCCAGCAGTTGGGGACTGAGCCTGGAGACCCAGTACTTC. The chain carries TRBV28 and TRBJ2-5; tentatively, D is TRBD2 (6 bases). Germline assignment: CDR1 MDHEN and CDR2 SYDVKM. This CDR3 comprises 14 residues. V was trimmed by 4 bases and J by 5 bases, leaving 14 bases between them.